What follows are 26 T cell receptor beta chains derived from one specimen sequenced in a study of T-cell memory formation after mild COVID-19. TCRdb re-analysed the 5' RACE reads in MiXCR, keeping a single row per CDR3 protein. The table has some 290,000 distinct CDR3 sequences, 15% to 20% seen once. The source material was PBMCs or a T cell subset sorted from them (not recorded which). These receptors all stem from a young man who had mild COVID-19 (a few samples of this study predate the infection). Cell type and time point are not known.

Only a few counts were recorded for this clonotype. J is TRBJ1-2 and V is TRBV4-2, with a possible D match to TRBD1 (5 bases). CDR3 size: 18 residues. V shed 1 base and J shed 8 bases, with 26 bases lying between them. The germline CDR1 and CDR2 sequences are LGHNA and YNFKEQ. CDR3 protein: CASSQVGGGARTSGGYTF. In DNA form, the CDR3 reads TGTGCCAGCAGCCAAGTTGGGGGAGGGGCGAGGACTTCCGGAGGCTACACCTTC.

This clonotype was counted only a few times. The chain employs TRBV7-8 and TRBJ2-2; D gene uncertain. The CDR3 runs to 14 residues. From germline, CDR1 is SGHVS and CDR2 FQNEAQ. The V and J ends lost 2 bases and 1 base respectively, with 5 bases between them. The CDR3 sequence: CASSLFLNTGELFF. The CDR3 bases are TGTGCCAGCAGCTTATTTCTGAACACCGGGGAGCTGTTTTTT.

This chain links TRBV18 with TRBJ2-1; 11 nucleotides agree with TRBD2. V was pared by 3 bases and J by 8 bases, with 3 bases of the junction left unmatched. CDR3 length equals 14 residues. CDR1 and CDR2 (germline): KGHSH, LQKENI. The CDR3 reads CASSPSGGVYEQFF. As DNA, the CDR3 is TGTGCCAGCTCACCTAGCGGGGGGGTCTATGAGCAGTTCTTC.

The rearrangement joins TRBV15 to TRBJ2-7, with a weak D call TRBD2 (6 bases). The CDR3 has 9 residues. The ends were cut back, 4 bases at V and 12 bases at J, with 7 bases in the middle. Germline V lookup: CDR1 LNHNV, CDR2 YYDKDF (reference sequence). The CDR3 DNA follows: TGTGCCACCAGCACCGGGGGGTACGTC. Translation: CATSTGGYV.

This clonotype was recorded a few times. This chain uses TRBV6-5 with TRBJ1-6, with D unclear. This CDR3 is 12 amino acids long. Germline V gene lookup returns CDR1 MNHEY and CDR2 SVGAGI. V gave up 0 bases and J gave up 10 bases, with 4 bases separating them. CDR3 residues: CASSYSGSPLHF. DNA of the CDR3: TGTGCCAGCAGTTACTCTGGGTCACCCCTCCACTTT.

V usage is TRBV20-1 and J usage is TRBJ1-6; the match to TRBD1 covers 7 bases. J lost 7 bases, V lost 2 bases, and 8 bases had no gene match. The CDR3 runs to 15 residues. Germline lookup yields CDR1 DFQATT and CDR2 SNEGSKA (reference sequence). For the CDR3, the DNA is TGCAGTGCTAGAAAAGGGACAGCTTCAAATTCACCCCTCCACTTT. Protein: CSARKGTASNSPLHF.

This chain uses TRBV5-1 with TRBJ1-5; D might be TRBD1 (5 bases). Germline CDR1 SGHRS, CDR2 YFSETQ. The length of the CDR3 is 13 residues. V was shortened by 7 bases and J by 4 bases, with 12 bases between the two germline ends. Here the CDR3 reads CASRGGDNQPQHF. For the CDR3, the DNA is TGCGCCAGCCGAGGAGGGGATAATCAGCCCCAGCATTTT.

The chain recombines TRBV7-3 with TRBJ1-3; no reliable D call. V was cut by 5 bases and J by 0 bases, with 14 bases left in between. The CDR3 extends over 16 amino acids. Germline values: CDR1 SGHTA, CDR2 FQGTGA. CDR3 in amino acids: CASSAGSLTSGNTIYF. As DNA, the CDR3 is TGTGCCAGCAGCGCGGGAAGCCTCACCTCTGGAAACACCATATATTTT.

This clonotype was seen a handful of times. The chain carries TRBV7-9 and TRBJ1-2; TRBD1 agrees at 7 bases. V lost 5 bases and J lost 4; bases outside the gene matches: 7. Germline assignment: CDR1 SEHNR and CDR2 FQNEAQ (reference sequence). The CDR3 is 14 residues long. The CDR3 spells CASSARRGTYGYTF. The CDR3 region has the DNA TGTGCCAGCAGCGCCCGCAGGGGGACCTATGGCTACACCTTC.

The sample holds many counts of this clonotype. V gene TRBV11-3 combines with J gene TRBJ2-1; D unresolved. The ends were cut back, 1 base at V and 6 bases at J, with 13 bases in the middle. The CDR3 is 15 residues long. Germline V CDR1 and CDR2: SGHNT, YENEEA. The CDR3 loop is CASSLGTGPSNEQFF. CDR3 in DNA: TGTGCCAGCAGCTTAGGGACCGGGCCTTCCAATGAGCAGTTCTTC.

The V gene is TRBV20-1, the J gene TRBJ2-2; TRBD1 aligns across 8 bases. This CDR3 comprises 15 residues. The germline gives CDR1 DFQATT, CDR2 SNEGSKA (reference sequence). The J segment lost 0 bases and the V segment lost 6 bases, leaving 6 bases of the junction unmatched. CDR3 amino acids: CSAQQGAANTGELFF. The CDR3 DNA is TGCAGTGCCCAGCAGGGGGCAGCGAACACCGGGGAGCTGTTTTTT.

The gene calls are TRBV5-1 and TRBJ1-1; D ambiguous. The CDR3 has 13 amino acids. The V end lost 5 bases, the J end lost 0 bases, and 8 bases lay between the germline ends. Per germline, CDR1 SGHRS and CDR2 YFSETQ. CDR3 residues: CASSQELNTEAFF. The CDR3 nucleotides read TGCGCCAGCAGTCAGGAGCTGAACACTGAAGCTTTCTTT.

This clonotype was seen only a few times. The CDR3 sequence: CASRPPRAGELFF. The CDR3 DNA reads as TGCGCCAGCAGGCCCCCCAGGGCTGGGGAGCTGTTTTTT. The chain joins TRBV4-1 to TRBJ2-2, with a weak D call TRBD1 (5 bases). The CDR3 has 13 residues. Germline V gene data show CDR1 as MGHRA and CDR2 as YSYEKL. With 6 bases removed from V and 8 bases from J, the gap between germline ends came to 13 bases.

V usage is TRBV5-1 and J usage is TRBJ2-7; possible D gene TRBD1, 5 bases. Germline V gene sequence: CDR1 SGHRS, CDR2 YFSETQ. Trimming pared 0 bases from V and 3 bases from J, leaving 13 bases between. The CDR3 consists of 15 residues. The CDR3 nucleotides are TGCGCCAGCAGCTTGGCACAGGAGATAGTCTACGAGCAGTACTTC. The encoded protein is CASSLAQEIVYEQYF.

V is TRBV14 and J is TRBJ1-1, with D possibly being TRBD1 (6 bases). CDR1 SGHDN and CDR2 FVKESK come from the germline V gene. V lost 5 bases and J 4 bases, leaving 17 bases between the germline ends. This CDR3 has 15 residues. CDR3 protein: CASSVRAGESTEAFF. The CDR3 DNA reads TGTGCCAGCAGCGTCCGCGCAGGGGAAAGCACTGAAGCTTTCTTT.

In its sample, this clonotype was seen a few times. The chain carries TRBV29-1 and TRBJ2-7; D is unclear. V gave up 1 base and J gave up 3 bases, with 13 bases separating them. This CDR3 comprises 14 residues. The germline gives CDR1 SQVTM, CDR2 ANQGSEA. The CDR3 sequence: CSVEVVGQNYEQYF. In DNA form, the CDR3 reads TGCAGCGTTGAAGTAGTTGGGCAGAACTACGAGCAGTACTTC.

This clonotype was observed at least ten times. The chain combines TRBV5-4 with TRBJ2-2; D may be TRBD2 (7 bases). The CDR3 spans 15 residues. V lost 3 bases and J lost 7, with 16 bases in between. Per the germline V gene, CDR1 is SGHNT and CDR2 is YYREEE (reference sequence). The CDR3 region has the DNA TGTGCCAGCAGCTCATCTAGGGGGGGCATCGGGGAGCTGTTTTTT. Translated: CASSSSRGGIGELFF.

This clonotype was seen ten or more times. The chain has TRBV5-1 and TRBJ2-6; 10 bases line up with TRBD1. Germline values: CDR1 SGHRS, CDR2 YFSETQ. This CDR3 is 18 amino acids long. The V segment lost 2 bases and the J segment 1 base; nucleotides outside the gene matches: 6. The CDR3, as DNA: TGCGCCAGCAGCTTCCGGGACAGGGGACCGTCTGGGGCCAACGTCCTGACTTTC. Residues: CASSFRDRGPSGANVLTF.

The CDR3 is CASSHTPGTASSYNSPLHF. The CDR3 DNA reads TGCGCCAGCAGCCATACTCCCGGGACAGCTAGCTCCTATAATTCACCCCTCCACTTT. The chain links TRBV4-1 to TRBJ1-6; 7 positions match TRBD1. CDR1 MGHRA and CDR2 YSYEKL come from the germline V gene. This CDR3 spans 19 amino acids. J lost 0 bases, V lost 3 bases, and 11 bases had no gene match.

This clonotype was observed a few times. This chain joins TRBV6-6 and TRBJ2-7; the D is unclear. Germline CDR1 and CDR2: MNHNY and SVGAGI (reference sequence). V was trimmed by 5 bases and J by 1 base, leaving 9 bases between them. This CDR3 is built from 13 residues. CDR3 sequence: CASSAPRSYEQYV. CDR3 bases: TGTGCCAGCAGTGCTCCTAGGTCCTACGAGCAGTACGTC.

This clonotype showed up just a few times. J is TRBJ2-5 and V is TRBV4-2; 8 bases line up with TRBD2. The V and J ends lost 1 base and 2 bases, in that order; junction bases with no gene match: 3. The CDR3 spans 15 residues. Per the germline V gene, CDR1 is LGHNA and CDR2 is YNFKEQ. The CDR3 DNA reads TGTGCCAGCAGCCAAGCGGGGGGGTGGCAAGAGACCCAGTACTTC. Encoded protein: CASSQAGGWQETQYF.

This clonotype was picked up a small number of times. The rearrangement links TRBV5-1 to TRBJ2-3; 11 bases agree with TRBD2. The CDR3 sequence is 16 residues long. Per the germline V gene, CDR1 is SGHRS and CDR2 is YFSETQ. V lost 3 bases to trimming and J lost 1 base; unmatched junction nucleotides: 4. CDR3 DNA: TGCGCCAGCAGCTCTGCGACTAGCGGGGGCACAGATACGCAGTATTTT. Its translation is CASSSATSGGTDTQYF.

The chain recombines TRBV6-1 with TRBJ2-5; D could derive from TRBD1 or TRBD2 (5 bases each). Trimming took 10 bases from V and 3 from J, leaving 18 bases between them. This CDR3 region has 14 residues. In germline, CDR1 is MNHNS, CDR2 SASEGT. The CDR3 DNA reads TGTGCCATTCGCCGGGGCAACCGGAAAGAGACCCAGTACTTC. Protein product: CAIRRGNRKETQYF.

The gene calls are TRBV5-6 and TRBJ2-5, with D tentatively TRBD1 (6 bases). Germline values: CDR1 SGHDT, CDR2 YYEEEE. This CDR3 has 15 amino acids. V dropped 1 base and J dropped 2 bases, with 12 bases sitting between them. The CDR3 loop reads CASSLPTGVQETQYF. CDR3 nucleotide sequence: TGTGCCAGCAGCTTGCCGACAGGAGTACAAGAGACCCAGTACTTC.

This clonotype was picked up many times. The gene calls are TRBV12-3 or TRBV12-4 and TRBJ1-1; D gene ambiguous. The V end lost 1 base, the J end lost 2 bases, and 5 bases lay between the germline ends. CDR3 size: 13 residues. The CDR3 reads CASSLGHNTEAFF. The CDR3, as DNA: TGTGCCAGCAGTTTAGGGCATAACACTGAAGCTTTCTTT.

The V and J genes are TRBV5-5 and TRBJ2-7, with 8 bases fitting TRBD1. V lost 8 bases, J lost 5 bases, and 24 bases stayed unmatched. The length of the CDR3 is 18 residues. CDR1 and CDR2 (germline): SGHKS, YYEKEE (reference sequence). CDR3 DNA: TGTGCCAGTAGTCGGACCGGACAGGGTGTGTGGGTGCTCCACGAGCAGTACTTC. Its translation is CASSRTGQGVWVLHEQYF.